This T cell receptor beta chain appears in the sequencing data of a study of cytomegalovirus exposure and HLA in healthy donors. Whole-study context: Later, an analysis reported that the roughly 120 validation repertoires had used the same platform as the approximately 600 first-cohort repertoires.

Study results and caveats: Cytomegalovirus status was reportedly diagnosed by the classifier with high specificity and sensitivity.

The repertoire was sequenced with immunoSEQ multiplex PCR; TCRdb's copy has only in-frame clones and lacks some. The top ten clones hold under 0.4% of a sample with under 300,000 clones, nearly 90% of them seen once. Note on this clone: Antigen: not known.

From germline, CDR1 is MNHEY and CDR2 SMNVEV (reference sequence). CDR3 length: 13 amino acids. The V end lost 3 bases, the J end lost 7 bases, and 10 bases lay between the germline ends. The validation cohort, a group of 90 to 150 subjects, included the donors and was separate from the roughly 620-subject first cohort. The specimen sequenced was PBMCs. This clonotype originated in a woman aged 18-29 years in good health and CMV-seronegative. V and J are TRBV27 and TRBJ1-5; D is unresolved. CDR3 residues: CASSFLFVQPQHF. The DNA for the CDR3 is TGTGCCAGCAGTTTTTTGTTCGTACAGCCCCAGCATTTT.